This paragraph covers one T cell receptor beta chain sequence. Treatment given: 19 received Ad26.COV2.S at low or high dose, single or two shots; roughly five received placebo; per-sample allocation not given. Day 63 following the first vaccine or placebo injection was when the samples were taken. The assay was immunoSEQ multiplex PCR, and TCRdb's table has in-frame clones only and misses some. The sample consists of about 350,000 clones, roughly 85% of them appearing once. The data are from a study of Ad26.COV2.S vaccination and SARS-CoV-2 variants. Trimming left V 10 bases short and J 1 base short, with 14 bases between. The germline V gene has CDR1 ENHRY and CDR2 SYGVKD. This CDR3 contains 13 residues.

This chain joins TRBV10-3 and TRBJ2-7; D could derive from TRBD1 or TRBD2 (5 bases each). This sample comprised peripheral blood, obtained in a trial of Ad26.COV2.S vaccine versus placebo. The TCR sequence derives from a person between 18 and 65 years old who received the Ad26.COV2.S COVID-19 vaccine or a placebo. In DNA, the CDR3 is TGTGCCAACAGCCTGGGGGATTCCTACGAGCAGTACTTC. Its translation is CANSLGDSYEQYF.